The sequence of this TCR beta chain was determined in a study of cytomegalovirus exposure and HLA in healthy donors. A remark on this clone: Its antigen is unknown.

The V segment lost 4 bases and the J segment 0 bases; nucleotides outside the gene matches: 8. Germline CDR1 is SGHTS and CDR2 is YDEGEE. The CDR3 is 17 amino acids. Findings and limits, study-wide: Prior analysis indicated that the majority of TCR beta V segments exhibited productivity approximately 87% or approximately 30% of the time. Per published accounts, TCR beta sequences correctly predicted the HLA-A and HLA-B alleles of most subjects. A later analysis appeared to link common viral pathogens to several of the most significant clusters.

Use of 60 Vbeta and 13 Jbeta primers characterized the PCR. The data were produced by immunoSEQ multiplex PCR, yet TCRdb's version contains in-frame clones alone and is incomplete. The sample holds around 150,000 clones, 68% seen once. This receptor was identified in a man over 45 in good health and CMV-seronegative. The V call is TRBV5-8, the J call TRBJ1-5; 9 bases fit TRBD1. Sequenced sample: PBMCs. CDR3: CASSLAGQGFSNQPQHF. Here the CDR3 DNA reads TGTGCCAGCAGCCTGGCAGGACAGGGGTTTAGCAATCAGCCCCAGCATTTT.